This entry lists 24 T cell receptor beta chains sequenced from one sample in a study of T cells in women clearing cervical HPV infection. Here immunoSEQ multiplex PCR was the method, and the copy in TCRdb shows in-frame clones only, minus some. The table for this sample gives 40,000 to 55,000 clones. The specimen was blood buffy coat. The source is a woman aged 18 to 69 with a cervical HPV16 infection that either progressed to CIN3+ or cleared (not recorded which).

On this clone itself: The read comes to an end 3 residues before the CDR3 does, leaving the germline J gene to fill in the end. The V and J genes are TRBV24-1 and TRBJ1-3; weak D call: TRBD1 (5 bases). Between the trimmed V and J ends, which lost 0 bases and 0 bases, there was a span of 14 bases. Germline V lookup: CDR1 KGHDR, CDR2 SFDVKD. The CDR3 has 18 amino acids. The chain's CDR3 is CATSDLLETGLSGNTIYF. CDR3 DNA (partial): TGTGCCACCAGTGATTTGCTTGAGACGGGACTCTCTGGAAACACC.

Note on this clone: The read comes to an end 3 residues before the CDR3 does, leaving the germline J gene to fill in the end. The rearrangement uses TRBV18 and TRBJ1-4; unclear D gene. The V end was cut by 3 bases, the J end by 7 bases, with 12 bases between. Germline CDR1 is KGHSH and CDR2 is LQKENI. The CDR3 length is 14 residues. The sequenced part of the CDR3 DNA is TGTGCCAGCTCACCGGTTCAAGAGCCTGAAAAA. Translated: CASSPVQEPEK. The full CDR3 reads CASSPVQEPEKLFF.

For this clone: With the read ending 3 residues before the CDR3 end, the germline J gene is used to fill in that end. The chain carries TRBV6-1 and TRBJ1-1; D perhaps matches TRBD1 (6 bases). The germline gives CDR1 MNHNS, CDR2 SASEGT. The CDR3 extends over 14 amino acids. V dropped 4 bases and J dropped 5 bases, with 14 bases sitting between them. CDR3 DNA, as far as it was read: TGTGCCAGCAGTGTCTGGGGGCGGGGGACTGAA. It is translated as CASSVWGRGTE. The entire CDR3 sequence reads CASSVWGRGTEAFF.

Comments on this clone: Read data end 3 residues before the CDR3 end; the end is taken from the germline J gene. The V gene is TRBV5-5, the J gene TRBJ2-1; possibly TRBD1 for D (6 bases). Germline V CDR1 and CDR2: SGHKS, YYEKEE (reference sequence). This CDR3 contains 15 residues. Between the trimmed V and J ends, which lost 4 bases and 1 base, there was a span of 12 bases. CDR3 bases read: TGTGCCAGCAGCCGAACAGGGAATTCCTACAATGAG. Amino acid sequence: CASSRTGNSYNE. The complete CDR3 reads CASSRTGNSYNEQFF.

About this clone: The CDR3 end lies 3 residues beyond the end of the read and is filled in from the germline J gene. The V gene is TRBV5-1, the J gene TRBJ2-2; 7 bases line up with TRBD1. The CDR3 spans 15 residues. Germline values: CDR1 SGHRS, CDR2 YFSETQ. The CDR3 spells CASSPRTGEGSPLFF. The sequenced CDR3 bases are TGCGCCAGCAGCCCTAGGACAGGAGAAGGTTCACCG.

Remarks on this clone: The missing CDR3 end, 3 residues past where the read stops, is filled in from the germline J gene. This chain links TRBV29-1 with TRBJ1-5; D perhaps matches TRBD1 (6 bases). This CDR3 contains 14 residues. Trimming cost V 6 bases and J 1 base, with 13 bases left between them. Germline CDR1 reads SQVTM; CDR2 reads ANQGSEA. CDR3 protein: CSVLTGMSNQPQHF. The CDR3 bases that were read are TGCAGCGTCCTCACAGGGATGAGCAATCAGCCC.

Of note for this clone: The read stops 3 residues short of the end of the CDR3; the missing end is completed from the germline J gene. The chain is built from TRBV2 and TRBJ2-2; D call uncertain. Per the germline V gene, CDR1 is SNHLY and CDR2 is FYNNEI. The CDR3 sequence is 15 residues long. Here the CDR3 reads CASSVVLSYNSPLFF. The part of the CDR3 DNA that was read is TGTGCCAGCAGTGTTGTTCTCTCCTATAATTCACCG.

Concerning this clone itself: The read ends 3 residues shy of where the CDR3 ends; the end is completed using the germline J gene. The chain is built from TRBV5-5 and TRBJ1-5; TRBD1 aligns across 10 bases. The CDR3 is 14 residues long. Germline V gene lookup returns CDR1 SGHKS and CDR2 YYEKEE (reference sequence). V lost 3 bases to trimming and J lost 5 bases; unmatched junction nucleotides: 2. The covered CDR3 bases are TGTGCCAGCAGCTCGACAGGGGGCGATCAGCCC. Amino acids: CASSSTGGDQP. The complete CDR3 protein is CASSSTGGDQPQHF. Combining the CDR3 with reference TRBV5-5 and TRBJ1-5 gives the whole variable domain DAGVTQSPTHLIKTRGQQVTLRCSPISGHKSVSWYQQVLGQGPQFIFQYYEKEERGRGNFPDRFSARQFPNYSSELNVNALLLGDSALYLCASSSTGGDQPQHFGDGTRLSIL.

A word on this clone: The CDR3 is cut off 3 residues early in the read; its end comes from the germline J gene. The J gene is TRBJ1-6, the V gene TRBV7-3, with D uncertain. The germline CDR1 and CDR2 sequences are SGHTA and FQGTGA. This CDR3 comprises 13 residues. V was shortened by 5 bases and J by 8 bases, with 10 bases between the two germline ends. The CDR3 is CASSPTPHSPLHF. The CDR3 bases that were read are TGTGCCAGCAGCCCCACACCTCATTCACCC.

In the case of this clone: The read falls 3 residues short of the CDR3 end, and the missing part is taken from the germline J gene. The chain recombines TRBV4-1 with TRBJ2-3; 13 bases are shared with TRBD2. Germline V gives CDR1 MGHRA, CDR2 YSYEKL. The junction had 1 base not matched to a gene; V was cut back by 3 bases and J by 4 bases. The CDR3 covers 15 residues. Partial CDR3 DNA: TGCGCCAGCAGCCAGACTAGCGGGGGGCCAGATACG. Translating it yields CASSQTSGGPDT. Given in full, the CDR3 is CASSQTSGGPDTQYF.

Regarding this clone: The read gets to within 3 residues of the CDR3 end, and the germline J gene fills in the rest. The chain recombines TRBV7-2 with TRBJ2-7; the D gene is possibly TRBD1 (6 bases). Germline CDR1 and CDR2: SGHTA and FQGNSA. V was clipped by 2 bases and J by 0 bases, with 11 bases between them. The length of the CDR3 is 15 residues. The CDR3 bases that were read are TGTGCCAGCAGCTTACGACCAGGGGACTCCTACGAG. This gives the protein CASSLRPGDSYE. The entire CDR3 is CASSLRPGDSYEQYF.

Concerning this clone itself: The read is 3 residues too short to cover the CDR3 end, so that end is filled in from the germline J gene. The rearrangement joins TRBV7-7 to TRBJ2-2; 9 nucleotides align to TRBD1. From germline, CDR1 is SSHAT and CDR2 FNYEAQ (reference sequence). The CDR3 extends over 14 amino acids. Germline trimming cut 6 bases from V and 8 bases from J; bases unmatched to any gene: 7. The chain's CDR3 is CASRKTGGTGELFF. The sequenced CDR3 bases are TGTGCCAGCAGAAAGACAGGGGGGACTGGGGAG.

As concerns this clone: The read comes to an end 3 residues before the CDR3 does, leaving the germline J gene to fill in the end. The chain uses TRBV20-1 and TRBJ1-3, with D uncertain. The germline V and J ends were trimmed by 1 base and 4 bases, with 8 bases remaining between them. This CDR3 is 13 amino acids long. In germline, CDR1 is DFQATT, CDR2 SNEGSKA (reference sequence). The CDR3 region is CSARVGLGNTIYF. The sequenced part of the CDR3 DNA is TGCAGTGCTAGAGTCGGGTTAGGAAACACC.

Turning to this clone: The sequence runs out 3 residues before the end of the CDR3; the remainder is reconstructed from the germline J gene. The V and J genes are TRBV7-2 and TRBJ2-2, with D perhaps TRBD2 (6 bases). The CDR3 contains 14 residues. Germline CDR1 SGHTA, CDR2 FQGNSA. CDR3 DNA, as far as it was read: TGTGCCAGCAGCCGGCGGGGTGGGGCCAACGTG. Protein sequence: CASSRRGGANV. Given in full, the CDR3 is CASSRRGGANVLFF.

Concerning this clone: The CDR3 end lies 3 residues beyond the end of the read and is filled in from the germline J gene. The chain couples TRBV6-1 to TRBJ2-7; no clear D gene. V lost 1 base and J lost 3, with 16 bases in between. The CDR3 has 16 amino acids. Germline V CDR1 and CDR2: MNHNS, SASEGT. CDR3 loop: CASSEEGSSFNYEQYF. CDR3 DNA, as far as it was read: TGTGCCAGCAGTGAAGAGGGCAGTTCTTTTAACTACGAG.

The CDR3 sequence is CASSLVGLTGELFF. The sequenced part of the CDR3 DNA is TGCGCCAGCAGCTTGGTTGGCCTCACCGGGGAG. The V call is TRBV5-1, the J call TRBJ2-2; D is unresolved. The CDR3 end falls 3 residues outside the read, so it is completed with the germline J gene. CDR3 length equals 14 residues. Between the trimmed V and J ends, which lost 0 bases and 4 bases, there was a span of 7 bases. Germline V gene data show CDR1 as SGHRS and CDR2 as YFSETQ.

Worth noting for this clone: Sequencing ends 3 residues short of the CDR3 end; the germline J gene provides the rest. The chain joins TRBV30 to TRBJ1-4; TRBD1 matches 9 bases. Germline CDR1 and CDR2: GTSNPN and SVGIG (reference sequence). The CDR3 is made up of 12 amino acids. CDR3: CAHRGRDSPLFF. The sequenced part of the CDR3 DNA is TGTGCCCACAGGGGGCGTGATTCACCA.

Of note for this clone: The read ends 3 residues shy of where the CDR3 ends; the end is completed using the germline J gene. The chain recombines TRBV23-1 with TRBJ2-5; 7 positions match TRBD1. TRBV23-1 is classed as an ORF, of uncertain function. The CDR3 has 17 amino acids. V gave up 2 bases and J gave up 5 bases; unmatched junction bases: 14. The CDR3 region is CASSQAYRGLLRETQYF. The CDR3 bases that were read are TGCGCCAGCAGTCAAGCCTACAGGGGTCTTCTCCGGGAGACC.

With respect to this clone: The read ends 3 residues before the CDR3 terminus; that terminus is restored from the germline J gene. The rearrangement joins TRBV2 to TRBJ1-2; the D gene is possibly TRBD1 (5 bases). This CDR3 has 12 amino acids. Germline CDR1 and CDR2: SNHLY and FYNNEI. The CDR3 spells CASRGLTFIYTF. The sequenced part of the CDR3 DNA is TGTGCCAGCAGGGGACTAACCTTCATC.

Regarding this clone: At one boundary the junction diverges from the germline segment, which might be a read error. The CDR3 is cut off 3 residues early in the read; its end comes from the germline J gene. The same CDR3 also results from other DNA sequences found in this sample. This rearrangement joins TRBV5-1 to TRBJ1-3; no definite D call. The germline CDR1 and CDR2 sequences are SGHRS and YFSETQ. CDR3 length: 17 amino acids. The covered CDR3 bases are TGCGCCAGCAGGTTGACCCCAGCAGACGGGGAGGTAAACACG. It is translated as CASRLTPADGEVNT. The whole CDR3 reads CASRLTPADGEVNTIYF.

About this clone: The CDR3 end lies 3 residues beyond the end of the read and is filled in from the germline J gene. This chain connects TRBV6-1 to TRBJ1-6; D gene uncertain. Germline values: CDR1 MNHNS, CDR2 SASEGT. The CDR3 is 11 residues long. The CDR3: CASSDRGALHF. The sequenced CDR3 bases are TGTGCCAGCAGTGACCGGGGAGCC.

As regards this clone: The read is 3 residues too short to cover the CDR3 end, so that end is filled in from the germline J gene. This chain links TRBV9 with TRBJ2-1; D remains unclear. This CDR3 has 12 amino acids. With 1 base removed from V and 6 bases from J, the gap between germline ends came to 5 bases. CDR1 and CDR2 (germline): SGDLS, YYNGEE. The CDR3 protein is CASSVFGNEQFF. CDR3 DNA (partial): TGTGCCAGCAGCGTATTCGGCAATGAG.

As for this clone: The read ends 3 residues before the CDR3 terminus; that terminus is restored from the germline J gene. The gene calls are TRBV7-3 and TRBJ1-1; D may be TRBD1 (6 bases). V lost 5 bases to trimming and J lost 6 bases, with 10 bases between them. CDR1 and CDR2 from the germline V gene are SGHTA and FQGTGA. There are 12 residues in the CDR3. This CDR3 is CASSGGGAEAFF. The sequenced part of the CDR3 DNA is TGTGCCAGCAGCGGGGGCGGTGCTGAA.

Details on this clone: The read finishes 3 residues shy of the CDR3 end, and the germline J gene is used to complete it. The rearrangement uses TRBV19 and TRBJ2-6, with D maybe TRBD1 (6 bases). Germline V gene data show CDR1 as LNHDA and CDR2 as SQIVND (reference sequence). V was pared by 3 bases and J by 4 bases, with 13 bases between. This CDR3 is built from 16 residues. The CDR3 protein is CASSMAGVGGANVLTF. The sequenced CDR3 bases are TGTGCCAGTAGTATGGCAGGGGTGGGCGGGGCCAACGTC.